These 22 T cell receptor beta chains share one sample of origin, sequenced in a study of identical twins. Using its own MiXCR run on the 5' RACE reads, TCRdb lists one record per CDR3 protein. The sample records 550,000 to 700,000 distinct CDR3 sequences, about 20% being singletons. The data were also submitted as part of a second study, on T cells expressing NK-cell markers.

Material for sequencing was PBMCs. The receptors derive from a woman younger than 30 in good health.

This clonotype was picked up many times. V gene TRBV29-1 combines with J gene TRBJ2-1, with TRBD2 matching 12 bases. The CDR3 is 15 amino acids. V was clipped by 0 bases and J by 10 bases; unmatched bases: 7. CDR1 is SQVTM, CDR2 ANQGSEA, per germline. CDR3 nucleotides: TGCAGCGTTGAAGATCCGCTAGCGGGAGGGGTGGAGCAGTTCTTC. It specifies CSVEDPLAGGVEQFF.

This CDR3 reads CASSPVAGSSTDTQYF. In nucleotides, the CDR3 is TGTGCCAGCTCACCCGTAGCGGGGTCTAGCACAGATACGCAGTATTTT. This chain uses TRBV18 with TRBJ2-3, with 8 bases that match TRBD2. Germline V lookup: CDR1 KGHSH, CDR2 LQKENI. The V gene end was trimmed by 3 bases and the J gene end by 0 bases; junction bases not matched to a gene: 5. This CDR3 is built from 16 residues.

In its sample, this clonotype was seen many times. V usage is TRBV7-8 and J usage is TRBJ1-4; no clear D. CDR3 size: 14 residues. In germline, CDR1 is SGHVS, CDR2 FQNEAQ. Trimming cost V 2 bases and J 6 bases, with 10 bases left between them. For the CDR3, the DNA is TGTGCCAGCAGCTTAATCGGGTCGGATGAAAAACTGTTTTTT. Amino acid sequence: CASSLIGSDEKLFF.

This clonotype was seen a handful of times. The chain couples TRBV7-9 to TRBJ2-7, with TRBD1 matching 7 bases. The trim removed 4 bases at V and 2 bases at J, leaving 8 bases unmatched. Germline CDR1 and CDR2: SEHNR and FQNEAQ (reference sequence). The CDR3 has 15 residues. For the CDR3, the DNA is TGTGCCAGCAGCTCTTCCTGGGACAGTACCTACGAGCAGTACTTC. Translation: CASSSSWDSTYEQYF.

The V gene is TRBV6-4, the J gene TRBJ2-3; D perhaps matches TRBD2 (5 bases). Trimming shortened V by 0 bases and J by 7 bases, and 8 bases separated the two germline ends. Per the germline V gene, CDR1 is MRHNA and CDR2 is SNTAGT. CDR3 length: 13 residues. In DNA, the CDR3 is TGTGCCAGCAGTGACTCAGGGAGAAATACGCAGTATTTT. Its translation is CASSDSGRNTQYF.

This clonotype was seen a few times. The chain has TRBV4-3 and TRBJ2-3; possibly TRBD2 for D (5 bases). The germline gives CDR1 LGHNA, CDR2 YSLEER. The CDR3 is made up of 18 amino acids. V was cut by 0 bases and J by 2 bases, with 18 bases left in between. CDR3 coding DNA: TGCGCCAGCAGCCAAGACATCGGGATTACCATCGACACAGATACGCAGTATTTT. Residues: CASSQDIGITIDTDTQYF.

The rearrangement joins TRBV12-3 or TRBV12-4 to TRBJ2-7, with TRBD1 identical over 9 bases. The CDR3 is 14 residues long. V shed 6 bases and J 3 bases; nucleotides not matched to a gene: 6. The CDR3 is CASRSTGGGYEQYF. The CDR3 region has the DNA TGTGCCAGCAGAAGCACAGGGGGCGGCTACGAGCAGTACTTC.

V usage is TRBV6-1 and J usage is TRBJ1-1, with D tentatively TRBD1 (6 bases). The CDR3 contains 13 residues. V lost 7 bases to trimming and J lost 1 base, with 10 bases between them. CDR1 is MNHNS and CDR2 is SASEGT in the germline V gene. As DNA, the CDR3 is TGTGCCAGCACCGGGGGGCCGAACACTGAAGCTTTCTTT. The encoded protein is CASTGGPNTEAFF.

The CDR3 sequence is CSARPGLGGYTF. For the CDR3, the DNA is TGCAGTGCAAGACCGGGGTTGGGCGGCTACACCTTC. This sequence joins TRBV20-1 and TRBJ1-2, with no clear D. Germline CDR1 reads DFQATT; CDR2 reads SNEGSKA (reference sequence). CDR3 size: 12 residues. V lost 6 bases and J 8 bases, leaving 16 bases between the germline ends.

The chain joins TRBV29-1 to TRBJ2-1; D might be TRBD2 (5 bases). The V and J ends lost 0 bases and 0 bases respectively, with 12 bases between them. This CDR3 comprises 16 residues. Germline-derived CDR1 and CDR2 are SQVTM and ANQGSEA. The CDR3 spells CSVEEGLASSYNEQFF. The CDR3, as DNA: TGCAGCGTTGAAGAGGGGTTAGCGAGCTCCTACAATGAGCAGTTCTTC.

In its sample, this clonotype was seen a few times. The chain combines TRBV20-1 with TRBJ2-7; 13 positions match TRBD2. The germline V gene encodes CDR1 DFQATT and CDR2 SNEGSKA (reference sequence). This CDR3 contains 14 residues. J gave up 3 bases and V 3 bases, and 2 bases lay outside the gene matches. The CDR3: CSARGTSGVYEQYF. CDR3 coding DNA: TGCAGTGCTAGGGGGACTAGCGGGGTCTACGAGCAGTACTTC.

This clonotype appeared a few times. The chain joins TRBV12-3 or TRBV12-4 to TRBJ2-6; perhaps TRBD1 as D (6 bases). Trimming left V 3 bases short and J 0 bases short, with 9 bases between. The CDR3 extends over 16 amino acids. The CDR3 loop reads CASSLGTPSGANVLTF. CDR3 bases: TGTGCCAGCAGTTTGGGGACACCCTCTGGGGCCAACGTCCTGACTTTC.

This rearrangement joins TRBV15 to TRBJ2-7; D perhaps matches TRBD1 (6 bases). V was cut by 3 bases and J by 0 bases, with 9 bases left in between. CDR3 length: 14 amino acids. Per germline, CDR1 LNHNV and CDR2 YYDKDF (reference sequence). The CDR3 reads CATSRQDSSYEQYF. Here the CDR3 DNA reads TGTGCCACCAGCAGGCAGGACAGCTCCTACGAGCAGTACTTC.

This clonotype has more than one count but fewer than ten. The genes are TRBV20-1 and TRBJ2-7; D ambiguous. Germline CDR1 reads DFQATT; CDR2 reads SNEGSKA (reference sequence). The CDR3 runs 13 residues. The V gene lost 1 base and the J gene lost 5 bases, with 12 bases spanning the gap. CDR3 coding DNA: TGCAGTGCTAGAGCAACTAATCAGGACGAGCAGTACTTC. Residues: CSARATNQDEQYF.

This clonotype was seen more than once but under ten times. The J gene is TRBJ2-2, the V gene TRBV2; TRBD1 is a possible D gene (5 bases). Germline V gene sequence: CDR1 SNHLY, CDR2 FYNNEI. V lost 8 bases to trimming and J lost 7 bases, with 17 bases between them. The CDR3 loop spans 14 amino acids. CDR3 sequence (DNA): TGTGCCAGCCGGCAGGGAAGGGGCGGCGGGGAGCTGTTTTTT. It encodes CASRQGRGGGELFF.

This rearrangement joins TRBV6-5 to TRBJ2-1; D may correspond to TRBD1 or TRBD2 (5 bases each). This CDR3 has 16 amino acids. The V and J ends lost 4 bases and 8 bases respectively, with 21 bases between them. Germline assignment: CDR1 MNHEY and CDR2 SVGAGI. CDR3 in amino acids: CASSSSGRRVGDEQFF. For the CDR3, the DNA is TGTGCCAGCAGTTCGTCTGGCCGCAGGGTGGGAGATGAGCAGTTCTTC.

This clonotype was counted between two and nine times. This sequence joins TRBV12-3 or TRBV12-4 and TRBJ1-2; a possible D gene is TRBD1 (5 bases). Trimming removed 5 bases from V and 4 bases from J, with 20 bases in between. This CDR3 has 16 residues. CDR3 coding DNA: TGTGCCAGCAGTCGGCGGGGGAGAGGCGCACGCTATGGCTACACCTTC. Translated, it gives CASSRRGRGARYGYTF.

In its sample, this clonotype was seen many times. V usage is TRBV10-3 and J usage is TRBJ2-3, with 8 bases that match TRBD2. V shed 10 bases and J 5 bases; nucleotides not matched to a gene: 5. The CDR3 spans 12 residues. Germline assignment: CDR1 ENHRY and CDR2 SYGVKD. The CDR3 loop reads CATGTRRDTQYF. The CDR3 DNA reads as TGTGCCACCGGGACTAGGAGAGATACGCAGTATTTT.

The sample holds a few counts of this clonotype. The genes are TRBV6-1 and TRBJ2-3, with 7 bases aligning to TRBD1. The CDR3 is 15 residues long. Per the germline V gene, CDR1 is MNHNS and CDR2 is SASEGT. V shed 6 bases, J shed 1 base, and the junction held 7 bases outside the gene matches. CDR3 sequence: CASSSRQGGTDTQYF. CDR3 coding DNA: TGTGCCAGCAGCTCCAGACAGGGAGGCACAGATACGCAGTATTTT.

The rearrangement uses TRBV5-5 and TRBJ2-5, with D unclear. The germline V gene has CDR1 SGHKS and CDR2 YYEKEE (reference sequence). The length of the CDR3 is 15 residues. V was shortened by 5 bases and J by 5 bases, with 19 bases between the two germline ends. CDR3 nucleotides: TGTGCCAGCAGGATCGAATACCGGTTGATGGAGACCCAGTACTTC. Residues: CASRIEYRLMETQYF. The variable domain in full, with the rest retrieved from reference TRBV5-5 and TRBJ2-5, is DAGVTQSPTHLIKTRGQQVTLRCSPISGHKSVSWYQQVLGQGPQFIFQYYEKEERGRGNFPDRFSARQFPNYSSELNVNALLLGDSALYLCASRIEYRLMETQYFGPGTRLLVL.

In this sample, this clonotype turned up a few times. The gene calls are TRBV3-1 and TRBJ1-2; D gene uncertain. The germline CDR1 and CDR2 sequences are LGHDT and YNNKEL (reference sequence). Trimming took 4 bases from V and 5 from J, leaving 8 bases between them. The CDR3 runs 12 residues. In nucleotides, the CDR3 is TGTGCCAGCAGCCCCTCGCGGTATGGCTACACCTTC. This encodes CASSPSRYGYTF.

The chain uses TRBV5-1 and TRBJ2-1; 7 nucleotides align to TRBD1. CDR3 length: 16 residues. V lost 0 bases and J lost 1; bases outside the gene matches: 4. Germline lookup yields CDR1 SGHRS and CDR2 YFSETQ. The CDR3 nucleotides are TGCGCCAGCAGCTTGGCCCGACAGGGATCCTACAATGAGCAGTTCTTC. Its translation is CASSLARQGSYNEQFF.